This passage covers 10 T cell receptor beta chains from one sample sequenced in a study of blood T cell repertoires in COVID-19. Clones were sequenced by immunoSEQ multiplex PCR, and TCRdb holds only the in-frame ones, with some missing. The table includes some 89,000 clones, around four fifths detected once. Sequenced: peripheral blood. These receptors originate from a man between 65 and 85 years old with acute or convalescent COVID-19.

The CDR3 region is CASRRTSGGSVPNEQFF. CDR3 bases: TGTGCCAGTAGGAGGACTAGCGGGGGGTCTGTCCCAAATGAGCAGTTCTTC. The gene calls are TRBV19 and TRBJ2-1; TRBD2 matches 14 bases. Unmatched junction bases numbered 11, after V lost 6 bases and J lost 7 bases. CDR3 length: 17 amino acids. Looked up from germline, CDR1 is LNHDA and CDR2 is SQIVND (reference sequence).

The V gene is TRBV11-3, the J gene TRBJ2-2, with D uncertain. The V gene's germline CDR1 is SGHNT and CDR2 YENEEA. With 5 bases removed from V and 2 bases from J, the gap between germline ends came to 6 bases. This CDR3 is 13 amino acids long. In DNA form, the CDR3 reads TGTGCCAGCAGCCAAAAAAACACCGGGGAGCTGTTTTTT. Translating it yields CASSQKNTGELFF.

V gene TRBV29-1 combines with J gene TRBJ1-1, with 8 bases fitting TRBD1. Germline values: CDR1 SQVTM, CDR2 ANQGSEA. The CDR3 is 13 residues long. The V gene end was trimmed by 6 bases and the J gene end by 1 base; junction bases not matched to a gene: 4. CDR3 amino acids: CSVTGTGNTEAFF. The CDR3 DNA is TGCAGCGTCACCGGGACAGGGAACACTGAAGCTTTCTTT.

This clone was counted a single time. The V and J genes are TRBV5-4 and TRBJ2-2, with D possibly being TRBD1 (5 bases). This CDR3 is 14 amino acids long. Deletions cut 0 bases from V and 3 bases from J, with 6 bases between. Germline V CDR1 and CDR2: SGHNT, YYREEE (reference sequence). CDR3 sequence: CASSLGGDTGELFF. CDR3 DNA sequence: TGTGCCAGCAGCTTGGGGGGCGACACCGGGGAGCTGTTTTTT.

J is TRBJ1-1 and V is TRBV10-1; the match to TRBD1 covers 9 bases. CDR1 and CDR2 from the germline V gene are WNHNN and SYGVQD (reference sequence). V shed 6 bases and J 4 bases; nucleotides not matched to a gene: 12. This CDR3 comprises 16 residues. Here the CDR3 DNA reads TGCGCCAGCAGCCACGGGACAGGGAGAGGAGGCACTGAAGCTTTCTTT. Encoded protein: CASSHGTGRGGTEAFF.

This rearrangement joins TRBV24-1 to TRBJ1-1, with 7 bases fitting TRBD1. This CDR3 comprises 13 residues. The V gene's germline CDR1 is KGHDR and CDR2 SFDVKD. The V gene end was trimmed by 7 bases and the J gene end by 0 bases; junction bases not matched to a gene: 1. CDR3 bases: TGTGCCACCAGAGGGACAGTGAACACTGAAGCTTTCTTT. Its protein is CATRGTVNTEAFF.

The chain couples TRBV18 to TRBJ1-1; TRBD1 matches at 7 bases. CDR1 is KGHSH, CDR2 LQKENI, per germline. Trimming at V came to 3 bases and at J to 3 bases, leaving 4 bases not matched to a gene. CDR3 size: 14 residues. In nucleotides, the CDR3 is TGTGCCAGCTCACCCGGGACAGTGGACACTGAAGCTTTCTTT. This sequence encodes CASSPGTVDTEAFF.

CDR3 nucleotide sequence: TGTGCCAGCAGTTTGCCTAGCGGGGGCTACGAGCAGTACTTC. Its translation is CASSLPSGGYEQYF. V is TRBV6-7 and J is TRBJ2-7, with 10 bases matching TRBD2. TRBV6-7 is sorted into the ORF group, with uncertain function. This CDR3 contains 14 residues. V lost 4 bases, J lost 3 bases, and 3 bases stayed unmatched.

The chain is built from TRBV5-4 and TRBJ2-5, with D possibly being TRBD2 (7 bases). Germline CDR1 reads SGHNT; CDR2 reads YYREEE (reference sequence). V dropped 4 bases and J dropped 4 bases, with 14 bases sitting between them. The CDR3 has 14 residues. CDR3 loop: CASSPTGGPETQYF. In nucleotides, the CDR3 is TGTGCCAGCAGCCCCACGGGGGGCCCAGAGACCCAGTACTTC.

V is TRBV10-3 and J is TRBJ2-7, with 8 bases identical to TRBD1. This CDR3 is built from 14 residues. The V gene's germline CDR1 is ENHRY and CDR2 SYGVKD. With 3 bases clipped from V and 2 bases from J, the junction kept 3 bases outside the gene matches. CDR3 sequence (DNA): TGTGCCATCAGTGAAGGGGGACAGGCCTACGAGCAGTACTTC. Amino acids: CAISEGGQAYEQYF.